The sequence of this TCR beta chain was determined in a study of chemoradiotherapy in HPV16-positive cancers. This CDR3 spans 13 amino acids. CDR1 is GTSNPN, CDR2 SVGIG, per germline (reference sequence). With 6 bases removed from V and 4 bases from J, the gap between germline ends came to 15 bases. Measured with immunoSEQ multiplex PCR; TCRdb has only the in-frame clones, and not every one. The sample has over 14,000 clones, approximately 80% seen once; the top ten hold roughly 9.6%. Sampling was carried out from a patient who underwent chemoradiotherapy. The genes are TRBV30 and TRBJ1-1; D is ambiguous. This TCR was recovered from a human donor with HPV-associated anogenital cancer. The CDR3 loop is CACEQGFGTEAFF. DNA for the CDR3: TGTGCCTGCGAACAAGGCTTCGGCACTGAAGCTTTCTTT.